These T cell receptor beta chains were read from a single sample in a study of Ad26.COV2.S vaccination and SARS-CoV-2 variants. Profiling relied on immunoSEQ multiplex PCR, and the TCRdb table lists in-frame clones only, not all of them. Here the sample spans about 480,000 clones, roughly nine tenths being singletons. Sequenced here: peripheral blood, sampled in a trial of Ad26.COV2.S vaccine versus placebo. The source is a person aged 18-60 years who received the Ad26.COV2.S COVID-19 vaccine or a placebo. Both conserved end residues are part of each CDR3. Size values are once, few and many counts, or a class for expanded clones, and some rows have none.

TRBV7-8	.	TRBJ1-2	CASSLAVAGNTLDGYTF
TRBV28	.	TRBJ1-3	CASRTPGGDTIYF
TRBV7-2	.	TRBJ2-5	CASTRGTSEKETQYF
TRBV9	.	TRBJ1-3	CASSPWDRGKSSSGNTIYF
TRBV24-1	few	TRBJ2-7	CATSDEQYF
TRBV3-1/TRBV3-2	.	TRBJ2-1	CASSDRGPFIGQFF
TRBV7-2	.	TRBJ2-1	CASRLQTSGMADNEQFF
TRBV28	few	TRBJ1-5	CATRWRSNQPQHF
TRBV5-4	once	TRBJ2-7	CASSPGGGIDTYEQYF
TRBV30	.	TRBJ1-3	CAWSVRGSGYGNTIYF
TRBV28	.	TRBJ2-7	CASSTPLSYEQYF
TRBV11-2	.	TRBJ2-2	CASSSRGAGTTGELFF
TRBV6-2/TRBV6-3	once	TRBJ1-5	CASSPFTRGAPGNQPQHF
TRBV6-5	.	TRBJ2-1	CASSYASGRTYNEQFF
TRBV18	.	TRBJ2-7	CASSPSSGEQYF
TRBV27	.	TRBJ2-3	CASSLRRARSTDTQYF
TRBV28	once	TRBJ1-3	CASSTTTGEGNTIYF
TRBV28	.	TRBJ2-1	CASRPRGSSLYNEQFF
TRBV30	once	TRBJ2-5	CAWTLNQETQYF
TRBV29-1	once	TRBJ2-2	CSATGVWTGELFF
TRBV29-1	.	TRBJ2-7	CSVGRAYEQYF
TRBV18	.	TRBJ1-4	CASSPLTVPTEKLFF